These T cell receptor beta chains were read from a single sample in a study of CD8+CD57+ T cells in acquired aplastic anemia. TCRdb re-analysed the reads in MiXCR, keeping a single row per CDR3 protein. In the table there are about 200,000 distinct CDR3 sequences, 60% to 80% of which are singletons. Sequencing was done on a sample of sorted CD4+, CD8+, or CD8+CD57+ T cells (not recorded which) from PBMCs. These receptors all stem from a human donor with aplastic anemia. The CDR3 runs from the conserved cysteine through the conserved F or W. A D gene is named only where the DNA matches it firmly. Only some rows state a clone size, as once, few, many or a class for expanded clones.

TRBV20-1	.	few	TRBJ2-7	CSASVVDSSYEQYF	TGCAGTGCTAGTGTCGTTGACAGCTCCTACGAGCAGTACTTC
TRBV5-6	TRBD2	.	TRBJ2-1	CASSLGLAPHEQFF	TGTGCCAGCAGCTTGGGACTAGCGCCCCATGAGCAGTTCTTC
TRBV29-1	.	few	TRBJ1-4	CSGGYNEKLFF	TGCAGCGGGGGGTATAATGAAAAACTGTTTTTT
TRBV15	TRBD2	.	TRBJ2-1	CATSSSPETSGGASDNEQFF	TGTGCCACCAGCAGCTCTCCAGAGACTAGCGGGGGGGCCAGCGACAATGAGCAGTTCTTC
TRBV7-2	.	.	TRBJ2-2	CASSLLSRGITGELLF	TGTGCCAGCAGCTTACTATCCAGGGGAATCACCGGGGAGCTGCTTTTT
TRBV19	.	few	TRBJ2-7	CASSITEYSYEQYF	TGTGCCAGTAGTATAACGGAATACTCCTACGAGCAGTACTTC
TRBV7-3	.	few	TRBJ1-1	CASSLNAGMNTEAFF	TGTGCCAGCAGCCTAAACGCAGGGATGAACACTGAAGCTTTCTTT
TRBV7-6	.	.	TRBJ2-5	CASGSWLTETQYF	TGTGCCAGCGGATCCTGGCTGACCGAGACCCAGTACTTC
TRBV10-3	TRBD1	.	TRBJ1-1	CAIWTGSTEAFF	TGTGCCATCTGGACAGGTTCCACTGAAGCTTTCTTT
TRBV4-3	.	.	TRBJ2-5	CASSPQGDETQYF	TGCGCCAGCAGCCCCCAAGGGGACGAGACCCAGTACTTC
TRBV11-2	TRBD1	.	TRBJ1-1	CAPDQAEGQGNTEAFF	TGTGCCCCCGATCAAGCGGAGGGACAGGGGAACACTGAAGCTTTCTTT
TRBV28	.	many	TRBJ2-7	CASSFGSYEQYF	TGTGCCAGCAGTTTCGGCAGCTACGAGCAGTACTTC
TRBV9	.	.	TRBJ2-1	CASSVEGLPDNEQFF	TGTGCCAGCAGCGTAGAAGGACTACCCGACAATGAGCAGTTCTTC
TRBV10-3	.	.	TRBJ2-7	CAIARGGGYEQYF	TGTGCCATCGCAAGGGGCGGCGGCTACGAGCAGTACTTC
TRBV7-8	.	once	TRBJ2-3	CASSLSAVTDTQYF	TGTGCCAGCAGCTTATCAGCGGTCACAGATACGCAGTATTTC
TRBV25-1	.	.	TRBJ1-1	CASSKGFMNTEAFF	TGTGCCAGCAGTAAAGGTTTCATGAACACTGAGGCTTTCTTT
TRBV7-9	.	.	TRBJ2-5	CASSLDRFGGQYF	TGTGCCAGCAGCTTAGACCGCTTCGGAGGCCAGTACTTC
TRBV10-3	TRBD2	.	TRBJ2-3	CAIGGLAGQDTQYF	TGTGCCATCGGTGGACTAGCGGGGCAGGATACGCAGTATTTT
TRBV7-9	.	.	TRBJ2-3	CASSLSGFGGGTDTQYF	TGTGCCAGCAGCTTATCCGGGTTCGGCGGGGGCACAGATACGCAGTATTTT
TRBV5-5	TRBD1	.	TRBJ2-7	CASSSTGGIEQYF	TGTGCCAGCAGCTCTACAGGGGGCATCGAGCAGTACTTC
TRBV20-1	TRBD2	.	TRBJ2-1	CSARLGLAGRNEQFF	TGCAGTGCTAGGCTCGGGCTAGCGGGACGCAATGAGCAGTTCTTC
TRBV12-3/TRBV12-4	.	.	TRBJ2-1	CASRLHDNEQFF	TGTGCCAGCAGGTTACATGACAATGAGCAGTTCTTC
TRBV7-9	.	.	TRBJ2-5	CASSPMDFRRETQYF	TGTGCCAGCAGCCCCATGGACTTCAGGCGAGAGACCCAGTACTTC
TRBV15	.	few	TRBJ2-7	CATSRDAADTYEQYF	TGTGCCACCAGCAGAGATGCGGCGGATACTTACGAGCAGTACTTC
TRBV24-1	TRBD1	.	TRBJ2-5	CATSDSSTGQETQYF	TGTGCCACCAGTGATTCCTCGACAGGGCAAGAGACCCAGTACTTC
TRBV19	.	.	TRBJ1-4	CAPGKAWGDEKLFF	TGTGCCCCCGGAAAGGCCTGGGGGGATGAAAAACTGTTTTTT
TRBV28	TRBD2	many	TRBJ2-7	CASSQPGLAYEQYF	TGTGCCAGCAGTCAACCGGGACTAGCGTACGAGCAGTACTTC
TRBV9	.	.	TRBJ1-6	CASSPRVAGGPDTQYFGPGPLHF	.
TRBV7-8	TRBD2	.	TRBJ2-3	CASSLEKAGGPTDTQYF	TGTGCCAGCAGCTTAGAGAAAGCGGGAGGGCCGACAGATACGCAGTATTTT
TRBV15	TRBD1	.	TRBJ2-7	CATSRAPRQGARYEQYF	TGTGCCACCAGCAGAGCTCCTCGACAGGGGGCGCGGTACGAGCAGTACTTC
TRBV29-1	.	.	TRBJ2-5	CSVGGQTQETQYF	TGCAGCGTTGGAGGTCAGACGCAAGAGACCCAGTACTTC
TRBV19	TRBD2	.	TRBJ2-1	CASSAASGSWMAEQFF	TGTGCCAGTAGTGCGGCTAGCGGGAGTTGGATGGCAGAGCAGTTCTTC
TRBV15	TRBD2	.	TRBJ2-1	CATSSSRSGLAGDRSYNEQFF	TGTGCCACCAGCAGCTCCAGGTCGGGACTAGCGGGGGACCGCTCCTACAATGAGCAGTTCTTC
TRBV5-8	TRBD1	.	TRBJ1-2	CASSRRQGENYGYTF	TGTGCCAGCAGCCGACGACAGGGTGAGAACTATGGCTACACCTTC
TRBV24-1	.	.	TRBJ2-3	CATPEEDGRTDTQYF	TGTGCCACCCCCGAAGAGGACGGACGCACAGATACGCAGTATTTT
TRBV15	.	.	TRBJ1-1	CATSRDRTPNTEAFF	TGTGCCACCAGCAGAGATCGGACACCGAACACTGAAGCTTTCTTT
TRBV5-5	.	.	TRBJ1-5	CASSPWAQSSNQPQHF	TGTGCCAGTAGTCCCTGGGCACAATCGAGCAATCAGCCCCAGCATTTT
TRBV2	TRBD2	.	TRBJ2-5	CASNGLAGGLGSQYF	TGTGCCAGCAATGGACTAGCGGGAGGGCTGGGTTCCCAGTACTTC
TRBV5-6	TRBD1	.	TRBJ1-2	CASSPQGQGLTF	TGTGCCAGCAGCCCCCAAGGACAGGGTCTCACCTTC
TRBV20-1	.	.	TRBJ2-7	CSARSRTRTDEQYF	TGCAGTGCTCGGTCGCGGACTCGCACCGACGAGCAGTACTTC
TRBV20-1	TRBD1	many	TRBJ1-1	CSAITGESTEAFF	TGCAGTGCAATTACAGGGGAATCCACTGAAGCTTTCTTT
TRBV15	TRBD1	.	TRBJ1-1	CATSSPLQGMNTEAFF	TGTGCCACCAGCAGCCCTCTACAGGGGATGAACACTGAAGCTTTCTTT
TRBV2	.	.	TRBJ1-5	CASSEDRLHANQPQHF	TGTGCCAGCAGCGAAGACAGGCTTCATGCCAATCAGCCCCAGCATTTT
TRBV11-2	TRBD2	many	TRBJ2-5	CASSFEKAGGPQETQYF	TGTGCCAGCAGCTTCGAGAAAGCGGGGGGGCCGCAAGAGACCCAGTACTTC
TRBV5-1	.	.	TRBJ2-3	CASSLGETTDTQYF	TGCGCCAGCAGCTTAGGGGAGACCACAGATACGCAGTATTTT
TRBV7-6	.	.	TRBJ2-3	CASSSDPGSNTQYF	TGTGCCAGCAGCTCGGATCCGGGAAGTAATACGCAGTATTTT